This is a list of T cell receptor beta chains from one sample in a study of T cell responses to AZD1222 COVID-19 vaccine. The repertoire was sequenced with immunoSEQ multiplex PCR; TCRdb's copy has only in-frame clones and lacks some. The table includes about 260,000 clones, 90% to 95% detected once. Sequencing was performed on peripheral blood, taken on day 0 of AZD1222 vaccination. The receptors shown here come from an adult in good health. The CDR3 runs from the conserved cysteine through the conserved F or W. D genes are given only for firm matches. Size tells how often a clone was seen (once, few, many) or the class of an expanded clone, and some rows leave it out.

TRBJ1-1	TRBV3-1/TRBV3-2	.	.	CASSQAGGTEAFF	TGTGCCAGCAGCCAAGCGGGGGGCACTGAAGCTTTCTTT
TRBJ2-7	TRBV27	.	TRBD2	CASSILAGSVYEQYF	TGTGCCAGCAGCATACTAGCGGGCTCAGTCTACGAGCAGTACTTC
TRBJ2-3	TRBV5-4	few	TRBD2	CASSLVAGPPPTDTQYF	TGTGCCAGCAGCTTGGTAGCGGGGCCTCCACCTACAGATACGCAGTATTTT
TRBJ2-7	TRBV11-2	.	.	CASSLEGWRDNTYEQYF	TGTGCCAGCAGCTTAGAAGGGTGGAGGGACAATACCTACGAGCAGTACTTC
TRBJ1-1	TRBV29-1	.	.	CSASGTHDEAFF	TGCAGCGCCTCCGGGACACACGATGAAGCTTTCTTT
TRBJ2-1	TRBV7-9	.	.	CASSLVASSYNEQFF	TGTGCCAGCAGCTTAGTGGCTAGCTCCTACAATGAGCAGTTCTTC
TRBJ2-7	TRBV5-1	.	TRBD1	CASSFVQGAYEQYF	TGCGCCAGCAGCTTTGTTCAGGGGGCCTACGAGCAGTACTTC
TRBJ1-2	TRBV2	.	.	CASRRGPYGYTF	TGTGCCAGCCGGCGGGGACCCTATGGCTACACCTTC
TRBJ1-1	TRBV7-9	.	.	CASSLRGDTEAFF	TGTGCCAGCAGCTTACGGGGGGACACTGAAGCTTTCTTT
TRBJ2-1	TRBV28	.	TRBD1	CASSSLTEGALDEQFF	TGTGCCAGCAGTTCTCTGACAGAGGGGGCGCTGGATGAGCAGTTCTTC
TRBJ2-1	TRBV6-4	.	.	CASSDSDNNEQFF	TGTGCCAGCAGTGACTCGGACAACAATGAGCAGTTCTTC
TRBJ2-3	TRBV3-1/TRBV3-2	.	.	CASSPRGTDTQYF	TGTGCCAGCAGCCCCAGGGGCACAGATACGCAGTATTTT
TRBJ2-3	TRBV4-3	.	.	CASSQYFAGVQYTQYF	TGCGCCAGCAGCCAATATTTTGCAGGGGTCCAATATACGCAGTATTTT
TRBJ1-1	TRBV19	.	.	CATRGWGGTEAFF	TGTGCCACCCGAGGGTGGGGAGGAACTGAAGCTTTCTTT
TRBJ1-6	TRBV4-2	.	.	CASSQDRWAQGSPLHF	TGTGCCAGCAGCCAAGATCGGTGGGCACAGGGTTCACCCCTCCACTTT
TRBJ2-3	TRBV11-3	once	TRBD2	CASSRAGGSTDTQYF	TGTGCCAGCAGCCGAGCGGGGGGTTCCACAGATACGCAGTATTTT
TRBJ2-7	TRBV28	.	TRBD2	CASSPSYPSGLNSYEQYF	TGTGCCAGCAGTCCGTCGTACCCTAGCGGCCTAAACTCCTACGAGCAGTACTTC